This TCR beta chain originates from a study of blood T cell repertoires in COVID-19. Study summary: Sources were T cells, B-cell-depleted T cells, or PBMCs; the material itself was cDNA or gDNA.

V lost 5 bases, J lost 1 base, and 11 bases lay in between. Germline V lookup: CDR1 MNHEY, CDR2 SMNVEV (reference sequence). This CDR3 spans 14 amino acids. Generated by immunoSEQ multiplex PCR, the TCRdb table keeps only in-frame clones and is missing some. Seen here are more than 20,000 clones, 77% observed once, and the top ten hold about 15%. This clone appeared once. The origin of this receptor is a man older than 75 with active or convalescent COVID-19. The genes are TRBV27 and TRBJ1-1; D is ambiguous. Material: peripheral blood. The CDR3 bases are TGTGCCAGCAGTGTTGGCCTTCAGAACACTGAAGCTTTCTTT. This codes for CASSVGLQNTEAFF.